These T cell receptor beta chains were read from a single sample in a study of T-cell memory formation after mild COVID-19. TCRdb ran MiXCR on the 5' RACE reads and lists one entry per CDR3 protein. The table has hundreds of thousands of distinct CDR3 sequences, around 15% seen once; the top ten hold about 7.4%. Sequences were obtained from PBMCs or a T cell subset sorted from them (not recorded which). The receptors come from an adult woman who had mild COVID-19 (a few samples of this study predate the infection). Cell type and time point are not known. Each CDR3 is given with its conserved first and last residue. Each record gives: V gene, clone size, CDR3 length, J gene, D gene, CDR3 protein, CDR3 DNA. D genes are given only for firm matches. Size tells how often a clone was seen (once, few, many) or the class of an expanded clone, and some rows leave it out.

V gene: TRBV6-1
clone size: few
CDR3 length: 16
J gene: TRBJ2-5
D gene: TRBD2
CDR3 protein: CASSEGTSGGQETQYF
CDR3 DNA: TGTGCCAGCAGTGAAGGGACTAGCGGGGGCCAAGAGACCCAGTACTTC

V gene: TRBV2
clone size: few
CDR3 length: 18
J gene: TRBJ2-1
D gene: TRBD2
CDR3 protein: CASTPRNPGTSGNNEQFF
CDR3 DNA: TGTGCCAGCACCCCCCGGAACCCTGGGACTAGCGGGAACAATGAGCAGTTCTTC

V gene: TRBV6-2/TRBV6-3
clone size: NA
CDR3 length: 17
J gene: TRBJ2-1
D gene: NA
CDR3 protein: CASSYSDLGLSYNEQFF
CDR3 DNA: TGTGCCAGCAGTTACTCCGATTTGGGCCTCTCCTACAATGAGCAGTTCTTC

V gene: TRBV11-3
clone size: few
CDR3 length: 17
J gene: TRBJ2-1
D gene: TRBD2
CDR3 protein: CASSWASGRAGYNEQFF
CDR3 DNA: TGTGCCAGCAGCTGGGCTAGCGGGAGGGCCGGATACAATGAGCAGTTCTTC

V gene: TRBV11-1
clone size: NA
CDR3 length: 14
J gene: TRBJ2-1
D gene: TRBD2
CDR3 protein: CASSASGRMDEQFF
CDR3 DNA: TGTGCCAGCAGCGCTAGCGGGAGGATGGATGAGCAGTTCTTC

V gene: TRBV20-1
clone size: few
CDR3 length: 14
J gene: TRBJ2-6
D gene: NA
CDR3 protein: CSAPQGSGANVLTF
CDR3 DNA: TGCAGTGCTCCTCAGGGGTCTGGGGCCAACGTCCTGACTTTC

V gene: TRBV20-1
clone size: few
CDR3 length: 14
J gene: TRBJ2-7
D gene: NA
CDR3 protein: CSARVLWVLYEQYF
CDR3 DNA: TGCAGTGCTAGAGTCCTTTGGGTACTGTACGAGCAGTACTTC

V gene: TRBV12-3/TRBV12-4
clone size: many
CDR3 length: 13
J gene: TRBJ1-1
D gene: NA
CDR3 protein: CASSFRSHTEAFF
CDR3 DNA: TGTGCCAGCAGTTTCAGGTCACACACTGAAGCTTTCTTT

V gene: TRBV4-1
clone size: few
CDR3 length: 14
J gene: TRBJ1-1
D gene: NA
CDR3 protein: CASRNRAINTEAFF
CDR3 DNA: TGCGCCAGCAGGAACAGGGCTATCAACACTGAAGCTTTCTTT

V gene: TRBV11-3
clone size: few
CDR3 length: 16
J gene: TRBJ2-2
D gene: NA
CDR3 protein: CASSLRRAANTGELFF
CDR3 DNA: TGTGCCAGCAGCTTAAGGAGGGCAGCTAACACCGGGGAGCTGTTTTTT

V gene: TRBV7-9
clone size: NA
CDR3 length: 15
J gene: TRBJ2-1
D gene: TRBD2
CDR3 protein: CASSVPGAGDNAQFF
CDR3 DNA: TGTGCCAGCAGCGTGCCCGGGGCGGGAGACAATGCGCAGTTCTTC

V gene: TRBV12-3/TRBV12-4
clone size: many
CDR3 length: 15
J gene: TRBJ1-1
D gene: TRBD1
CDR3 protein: CASSPGQGWDTEAFF
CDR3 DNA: TGTGCCAGCAGTCCGGGACAGGGGTGGGACACTGAAGCTTTCTTT

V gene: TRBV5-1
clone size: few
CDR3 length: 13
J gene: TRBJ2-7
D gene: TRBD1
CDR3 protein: CASSTMTGNEQYF
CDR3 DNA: TGCGCCAGCAGCACCATGACAGGGAACGAGCAGTACTTC

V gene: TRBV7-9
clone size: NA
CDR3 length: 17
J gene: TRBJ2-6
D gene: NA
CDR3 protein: CASSLALLGIGANVLTF
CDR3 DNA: TGTGCCAGCAGCTTAGCGCTCTTGGGCATCGGGGCCAACGTCCTGACTTTC

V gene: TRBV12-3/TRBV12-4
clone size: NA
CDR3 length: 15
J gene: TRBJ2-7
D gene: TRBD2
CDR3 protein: CASTLGVAGVGEQYF
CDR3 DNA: TGTGCCAGCACCCTGGGAGTCGCGGGAGTCGGCGAGCAGTACTTC

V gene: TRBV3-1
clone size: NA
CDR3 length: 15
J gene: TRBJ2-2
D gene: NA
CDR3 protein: CASSPSASNTGELFF
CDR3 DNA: TGTGCCAGCAGCCCTTCGGCCTCGAACACCGGGGAGCTGTTTTTT

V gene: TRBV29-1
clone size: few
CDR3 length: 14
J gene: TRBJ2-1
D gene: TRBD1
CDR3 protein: CSFLRDRVLDEQFF
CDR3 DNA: TGCAGCTTCCTCAGGGACAGGGTTTTGGATGAGCAGTTCTTC

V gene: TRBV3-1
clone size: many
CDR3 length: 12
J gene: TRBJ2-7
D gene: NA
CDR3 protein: CASSQLSYEQYF
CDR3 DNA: TGTGCCAGCAGCCAGTTGTCCTACGAGCAGTACTTC

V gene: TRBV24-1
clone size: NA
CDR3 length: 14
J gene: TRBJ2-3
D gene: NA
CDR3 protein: CATSTQGATDTQYF
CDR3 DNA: TGTGCCACCAGTACTCAAGGAGCCACAGATACGCAGTATTTT

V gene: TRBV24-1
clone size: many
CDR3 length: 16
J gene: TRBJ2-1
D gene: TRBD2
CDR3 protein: CATSDLTSGTYNEQFF
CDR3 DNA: TGTGCCACCAGTGATTTGACTAGCGGGACATACAATGAGCAGTTCTTC

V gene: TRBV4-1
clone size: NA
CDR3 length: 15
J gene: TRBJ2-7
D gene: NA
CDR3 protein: CASSQDSGRPYEQYF
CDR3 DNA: TGCGCCAGCAGCCAAGATTCGGGCAGACCGTACGAGCAGTACTTC

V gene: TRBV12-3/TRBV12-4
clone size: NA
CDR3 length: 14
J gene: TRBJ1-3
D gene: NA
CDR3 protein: CASSLEQLGNTIYF
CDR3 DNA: TGTGCCAGCAGTTTGGAGCAGCTCGGAAACACCATATATTTT

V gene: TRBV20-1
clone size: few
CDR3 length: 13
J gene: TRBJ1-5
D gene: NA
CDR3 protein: CSALGWGNQPQHF
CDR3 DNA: TGCAGTGCTTTGGGGTGGGGCAATCAGCCCCAGCATTTT

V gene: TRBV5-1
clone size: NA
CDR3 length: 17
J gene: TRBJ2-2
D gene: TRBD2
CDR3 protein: CASSALRGGQNTGELFF
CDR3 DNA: TGCGCCAGCAGCGCCCTCCGGGGGGGCCAGAACACCGGGGAGCTGTTTTTT

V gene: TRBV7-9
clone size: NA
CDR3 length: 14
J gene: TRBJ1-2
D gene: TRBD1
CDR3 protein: CASSSLTGKYGYTF
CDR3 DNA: TGTGCCAGCAGCTCACTGACAGGGAAGTACGGCTACACCTTC

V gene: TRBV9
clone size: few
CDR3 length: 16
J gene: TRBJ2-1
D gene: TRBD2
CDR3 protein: CASSVSLAGGPVEQFF
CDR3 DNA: TGTGCCAGCAGCGTAAGTCTAGCGGGGGGGCCAGTTGAGCAGTTCTTC

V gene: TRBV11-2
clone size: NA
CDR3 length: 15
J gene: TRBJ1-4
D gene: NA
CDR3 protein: CASSLFFATNEKLFF
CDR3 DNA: TGTGCCAGCAGCTTGTTCTTCGCAACTAATGAAAAACTGTTTTTT

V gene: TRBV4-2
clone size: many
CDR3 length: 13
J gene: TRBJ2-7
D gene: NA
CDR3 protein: CASSQTPGYEQYF
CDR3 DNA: TGTGCCAGCAGCCAAACCCCGGGCTACGAGCAGTACTTC

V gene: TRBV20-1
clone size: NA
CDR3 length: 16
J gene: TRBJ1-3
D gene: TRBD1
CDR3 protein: CSASGTGGDSGNTIYF
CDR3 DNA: TGCAGTGCTTCCGGGACAGGGGGCGACTCTGGAAACACCATATATTTT

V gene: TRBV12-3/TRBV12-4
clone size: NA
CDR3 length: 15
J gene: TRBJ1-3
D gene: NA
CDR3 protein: CASSWVSFSGNTIYF
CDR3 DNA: TGTGCCAGCAGTTGGGTCAGCTTCTCTGGAAACACCATATATTTT

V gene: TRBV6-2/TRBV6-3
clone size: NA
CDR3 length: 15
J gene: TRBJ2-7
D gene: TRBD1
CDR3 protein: CASSYPGTGFYEQYF
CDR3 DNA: TGTGCCAGCAGTTACCCCGGGACAGGGTTCTACGAGCAGTACTTC

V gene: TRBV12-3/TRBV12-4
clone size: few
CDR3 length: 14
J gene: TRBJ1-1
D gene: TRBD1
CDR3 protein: CASSLGTGLTEAFF
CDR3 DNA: TGTGCCAGCAGCCTGGGGACAGGGCTTACTGAAGCTTTCTTT

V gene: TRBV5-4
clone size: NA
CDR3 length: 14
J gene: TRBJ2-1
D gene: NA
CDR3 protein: CASSYNRVHNEQFF
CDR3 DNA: TGTGCCAGCAGTTACAACAGGGTACATAATGAGCAGTTCTTC

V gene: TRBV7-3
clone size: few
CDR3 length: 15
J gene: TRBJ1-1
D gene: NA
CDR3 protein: CASSHRGYMNTEAFF
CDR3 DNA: TGTGCCAGCAGCCATAGGGGATACATGAACACTGAAGCTTTCTTT

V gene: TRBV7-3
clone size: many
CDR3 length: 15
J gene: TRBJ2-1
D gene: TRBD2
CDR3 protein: CASSLMLAGGHEQFF
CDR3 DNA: TGTGCCAGCAGCTTAATGCTAGCGGGAGGCCATGAGCAGTTCTTC

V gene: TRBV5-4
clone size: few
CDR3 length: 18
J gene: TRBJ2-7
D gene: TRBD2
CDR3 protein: CASSLAWGSSGGDYEQYF
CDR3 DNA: TGTGCCAGCAGCTTGGCCTGGGGATCCAGCGGGGGAGACTACGAGCAGTACTTC

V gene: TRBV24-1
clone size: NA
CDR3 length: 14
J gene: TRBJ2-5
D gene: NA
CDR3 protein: CATSRGHRQETQYF
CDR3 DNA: TGTGCCACCAGTAGGGGACACCGCCAAGAGACCCAGTACTTC

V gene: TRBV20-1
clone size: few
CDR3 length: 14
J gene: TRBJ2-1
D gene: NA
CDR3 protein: CSASLLASYNEQFF
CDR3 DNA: TGCAGTGCTAGCCTATTGGCCTCCTACAATGAGCAGTTCTTC

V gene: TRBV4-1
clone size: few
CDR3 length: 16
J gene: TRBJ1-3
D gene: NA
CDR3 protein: CASSQVKGRDGNTIYF
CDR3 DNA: TGCGCCAGCAGCCAAGTCAAGGGCCGGGACGGAAACACCATATATTTT

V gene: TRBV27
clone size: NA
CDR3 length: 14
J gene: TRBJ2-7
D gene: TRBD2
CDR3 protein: CASSLARGAYEQYF
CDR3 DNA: TGTGCCAGCAGTCTCGCTCGGGGGGCCTACGAGCAGTACTTC

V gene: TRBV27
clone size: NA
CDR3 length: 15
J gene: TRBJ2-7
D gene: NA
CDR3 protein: CASSLTEGGSYEQYF
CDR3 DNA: TGTGCCAGCAGTTTAACGGAGGGGGGCTCCTACGAGCAGTACTTC

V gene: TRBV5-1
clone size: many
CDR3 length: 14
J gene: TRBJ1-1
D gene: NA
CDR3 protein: CASSWATDYTEAFF
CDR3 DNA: TGCGCCAGCAGCTGGGCGACAGACTACACTGAAGCTTTCTTT

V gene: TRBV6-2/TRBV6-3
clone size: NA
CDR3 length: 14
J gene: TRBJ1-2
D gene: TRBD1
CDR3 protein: CASSITGDAYGYTF
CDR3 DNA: TGTGCCAGCAGCATCACAGGGGATGCCTATGGCTACACCTTC

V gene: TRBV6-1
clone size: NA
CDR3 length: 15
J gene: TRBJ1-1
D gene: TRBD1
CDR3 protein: CASRYNRGLSTEAFF
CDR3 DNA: TGTGCCAGCAGGTACAACAGGGGGCTGAGCACTGAAGCTTTCTTT

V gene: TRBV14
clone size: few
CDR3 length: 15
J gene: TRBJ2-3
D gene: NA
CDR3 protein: CASSGTKASTDTQYF
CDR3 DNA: TGTGCCAGCAGCGGAACTAAAGCTAGCACAGATACGCAGTATTTT

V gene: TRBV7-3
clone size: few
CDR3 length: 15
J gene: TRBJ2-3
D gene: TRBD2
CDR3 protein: CASSSSGLGTDTQYF
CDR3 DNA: TGTGCCAGCAGCAGTAGCGGGTTAGGGACAGATACGCAGTATTTT

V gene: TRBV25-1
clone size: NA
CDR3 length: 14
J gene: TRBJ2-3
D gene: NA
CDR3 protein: CASSVPGGADTQYF
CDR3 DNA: TGTGCCAGCAGTGTTCCGGGCGGGGCAGATACGCAGTATTTT

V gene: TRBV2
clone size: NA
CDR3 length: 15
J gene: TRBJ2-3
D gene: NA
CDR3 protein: CASNGWGTSTDTQYF
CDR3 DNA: TGTGCCAGCAATGGTTGGGGTACTAGCACAGATACGCAGTATTTT

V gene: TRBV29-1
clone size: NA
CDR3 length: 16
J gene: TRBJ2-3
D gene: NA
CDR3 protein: CSVEDRTETSTDTQYF
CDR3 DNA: TGCAGCGTTGAAGATCGGACAGAGACTAGCACAGATACGCAGTATTTT

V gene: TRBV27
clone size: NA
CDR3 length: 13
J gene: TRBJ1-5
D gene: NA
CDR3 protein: CHPGTYSNQPQHF
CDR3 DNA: TGTCACCCAGGCACCTATAGCAATCAGCCCCAGCATTTT